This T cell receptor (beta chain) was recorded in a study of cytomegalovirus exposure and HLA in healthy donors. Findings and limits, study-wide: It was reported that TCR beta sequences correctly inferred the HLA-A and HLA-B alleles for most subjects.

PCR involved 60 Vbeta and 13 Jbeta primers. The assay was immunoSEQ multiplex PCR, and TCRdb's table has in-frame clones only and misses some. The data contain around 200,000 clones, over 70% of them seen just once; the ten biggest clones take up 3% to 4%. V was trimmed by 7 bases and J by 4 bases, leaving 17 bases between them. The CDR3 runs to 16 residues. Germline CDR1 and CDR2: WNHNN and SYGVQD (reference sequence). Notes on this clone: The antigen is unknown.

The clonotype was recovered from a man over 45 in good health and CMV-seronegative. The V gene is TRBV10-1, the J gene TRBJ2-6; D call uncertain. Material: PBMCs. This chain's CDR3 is CASTSEARAGANVLTF. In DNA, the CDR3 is TGCGCCAGCACCTCTGAAGCGAGAGCCGGGGCCAACGTCCTGACTTTC.